This paragraph covers one T cell receptor (beta chain) sequence. Its specificity is not known. Extractions gave at least 6 micrograms of total RNA per sample. This specimen comes from a study of blood T cells in healthy people across ages. Whole-study results and caveats: Estimated diversity across one million T cells was deemed an underestimate. Lack of knowledge of donor CMV status possibly confounded expanded clonotype changes.

Next came a second PCR, run for about 7 to 12 cycles, which used a sample-barcoded 5' primer along with a J-beta primer mix. TCRdb processed the 5' RACE reads anew with MiXCR; each CDR3 protein has one entry. This sample yields around 1,600,000 distinct CDR3 sequences, of which approximately 39% are seen a single time; around 4% belongs to the top ten. The clonotype was recovered from a woman between 18 and 29 years old in good health. The sample taken for sequencing was blood.

The DNA for the CDR3 is TGTGCCAGCAGCGTAGGGAGGAGCCTCACAGATACGCAGTATTTT. This sequence encodes CASSVGRSLTDTQYF. The chain combines TRBV9 with TRBJ2-3, with D possibly being TRBD2 (5 bases). CDR1 and CDR2 (germline): SGDLS, YYNGEE. This CDR3 comprises 15 residues. Trimming removed 0 bases from V and 2 bases from J, with 10 bases in between.